Shown below are 23 T cell receptor beta chains from a single sample sequenced in a study of blood T cell repertoires in COVID-19. Produced via immunoSEQ multiplex PCR; TCRdb's table is partial and in-frame only. The sample holds about 230,000 clones; 88% are singletons and the top ten take over 2%. Sequencing used PBMCs or T cells enriched from blood (not recorded which). Receptors originate from a woman aged 40 to 49 with acute COVID-19.

In nucleotides, the CDR3 is TGTGCCAGCTCACCATCACCTGGGTGGGCCTCTGGAAACACCATATATTTT. Its translation: CASSPSPGWASGNTIYF. This chain joins TRBV18 and TRBJ1-3, with D hard to call. Between the trimmed V and J ends, which lost 2 bases and 0 bases, there was a span of 14 bases. Germline V gene sequence: CDR1 KGHSH, CDR2 LQKENI. There are 17 residues in the CDR3.

The chain uses TRBV24-1 and TRBJ1-5; 8 bases agree with TRBD1. Losses at the gene ends were 3 bases for V and 8 bases for J; bases not matched to a gene: 5. In germline, CDR1 is KGHDR, CDR2 SFDVKD. The CDR3 has 14 amino acids. CDR3 nucleotide sequence: TGTGCCACCAGTGATCCGACAGGGGCGAAGCCCCAGCATTTT. Protein sequence: CATSDPTGAKPQHF.

This chain joins TRBV7-9 and TRBJ2-3, with a tentative D call TRBD2 (5 bases). The V gene lost 1 base and the J gene lost 5 bases, with 13 bases spanning the gap. This CDR3 is built from 15 residues. Germline V gives CDR1 SEHNR, CDR2 FQNEAQ (reference sequence). The CDR3 loop is CASSLVRGEGDTQYF. For the CDR3, the DNA is TGTGCCAGCAGCTTAGTTCGGGGAGAGGGAGATACGCAGTATTTT.

About this clone: This sample includes further DNA sequences coding for the same CDR3. The V gene is TRBV5-1, the J gene TRBJ1-5, with TRBD1 as a possible D gene (5 bases). Germline loops: CDR1 SGHRS, CDR2 YFSETQ. The CDR3 sequence is 15 residues long. V shed 0 bases and J shed 1 base, with 8 bases lying between them. The CDR3 protein is CASSLEGASNQPQHF. The CDR3 coding sequence is TGCGCCAGCAGCTTGGAAGGGGCGAGCAATCAGCCCCAGCATTTT.

The rearrangement links TRBV3-1 (or the pseudogene TRBV3-2) to TRBJ2-3, with 13 bases aligning to TRBD2. J lost 2 bases, V lost 3 bases, and 2 bases had no gene match. The length of the CDR3 is 16 residues. Per germline, CDR1 LGHDT and CDR2 YNNKEL (reference sequence). The CDR3 loop is CASSQGLAGPTDTQYF. The CDR3 DNA is TGTGCCAGCAGCCAGGGACTAGCGGGGCCCACAGATACGCAGTATTTT.

The chain recombines TRBV6-2 or TRBV6-3 with TRBJ1-6; a possible D gene is TRBD1 (5 bases). The CDR3 runs 16 residues. V shed 1 base and J shed 7 bases, with 14 bases lying between them. Germline loops: CDR1 MNHEY, CDR2 SVGEGT. The CDR3 here is CASSYWGRIRNSPLHF. The CDR3 DNA follows: TGTGCCAGCAGTTACTGGGGCCGGATAAGGAATTCACCCCTCCACTTT.

The rearrangement links TRBV9 to TRBJ1-1, with D hard to call. The CDR3 is made up of 15 amino acids. Trimming shortened V by 0 bases and J by 2 bases, and 11 bases separated the two germline ends. Germline CDR1 SGDLS, CDR2 YYNGEE. CDR3 region: CASSVDPGLNTEAFF. The CDR3 DNA reads TGTGCCAGCAGCGTAGATCCAGGTCTAAACACTGAAGCTTTCTTT.

The table lists this clone with a few counts. This chain connects TRBV6-2 or TRBV6-3 to TRBJ2-6; 10 bases are a match to TRBD1. CDR3 length: 19 amino acids. The ends lost 6 bases at V and 1 base at J; junction bases unmatched: 12. Germline V CDR1 and CDR2: MNHEY, SVGEGT. The CDR3 loop is CASSLETGQGFSGANVLTF. The CDR3 nucleotides are TGTGCCAGCAGCCTAGAGACGGGACAGGGGTTTTCTGGGGCCAACGTCCTGACTTTC.

V gene TRBV7-2 combines with J gene TRBJ2-5; TRBD2 might be the D (5 bases). The CDR3 is made up of 13 amino acids. The V end lost 6 bases, the J end lost 7 bases, and 15 bases lay between the germline ends. Germline V gene sequence: CDR1 SGHTA, CDR2 FQGNSA. CDR3 DNA sequence: TGTGCCAGCAGACCCTGGAGCGGCCCGACCCAGTACTTC. Protein sequence: CASRPWSGPTQYF.

This rearrangement joins TRBV30 to TRBJ2-2; 7 bases match TRBD1. V lost 4 bases and J lost 0; bases outside the gene matches: 2. Germline loops: CDR1 GTSNPN, CDR2 SVGIG (reference sequence). CDR3 length equals 14 residues. In nucleotides, the CDR3 is TGTGCCTGGACGGACAGGACGAACACCGGGGAGCTGTTTTTT. Amino acids: CAWTDRTNTGELFF.

The chain uses TRBV6-1 and TRBJ1-1; 12 bases fit TRBD1. This CDR3 has 13 amino acids. CDR1 MNHNS and CDR2 SASEGT come from the germline V gene. V shed 3 bases, J shed 14 bases, and the junction held 7 bases outside the gene matches. The CDR3: CASSEAWDRGRFF. CDR3 coding DNA: TGTGCCAGCAGTGAGGCTTGGGACAGGGGGCGATTCTTT.

J is TRBJ2-1 and V is TRBV19, with 9 bases matching TRBD2. The CDR3 is 15 amino acids. Per the germline V gene, CDR1 is LNHDA and CDR2 is SQIVND (reference sequence). J gave up 2 bases and V 3 bases, and 2 bases lay outside the gene matches. The CDR3 sequence is CASSMLAGAYNEQFF. CDR3 sequence (DNA): TGTGCCAGTAGTATGTTAGCGGGAGCCTACAATGAGCAGTTCTTC.

Written as DNA, the CDR3 is TGTGCCAGCAGTGAGGGCTCTACGAACACCGGGGAGCTGTTTTTT. This encodes CASSEGSTNTGELFF. The chain joins TRBV2 to TRBJ2-2, with no clear D. CDR1 and CDR2 from the germline V gene are SNHLY and FYNNEI. With 3 bases removed from V and 0 bases from J, the gap between germline ends came to 8 bases. This CDR3 region has 15 residues. Variable domain in full (rest from reference TRBV2 and TRBJ2-2): EPEVTQTPSHQVTQMGQEVILRCVPISNHLYFYWYRQILGQKVEFLVSFYNNEISEKSEIFDDQFSVERPDGSNFTLKIRSTKLEDSAMYFCASSEGSTNTGELFFGEGSRLTVL.

Regarding this clone: Germline is not matched at one junction end, which may reflect a read error. The chain links TRBV24-1 to TRBJ2-1, with 7 bases lining up with TRBD1. CDR3 size: 15 residues. From germline, CDR1 is KGHDR and CDR2 SFDVKD. This CDR3 is CATGRQGFSFNEQFF. The CDR3 DNA follows: TGTGCCACCGGGCGACAGGGATTTTCCTTCAATGAGCAGTTCTTC.

V and J are TRBV3-1 (or the pseudogene TRBV3-2) and TRBJ1-2, with no clear D. Trimming shortened V by 5 bases and J by 1 base, and 14 bases separated the two germline ends. CDR1 is LGHDT and CDR2 is YNNKEL in the germline V gene (reference sequence). There are 15 residues in the CDR3. In DNA form, the CDR3 reads TGTGCCAGCAGCTCTTGGTCGCAGGTTAACTATGGCTACACCTTC. This sequence encodes CASSSWSQVNYGYTF.

The J gene is TRBJ2-5, the V gene TRBV7-9; 10 bases agree with TRBD2. Per germline, CDR1 SEHNR and CDR2 FQNEAQ (reference sequence). V dropped 1 base and J dropped 3; count of bases not matched to a gene: 5. There are 16 residues in the CDR3. This chain's CDR3 is CASSLVVLAGEETQYF. In nucleotides, the CDR3 is TGTGCCAGCAGCTTAGTGGTGCTAGCGGGAGAAGAGACCCAGTACTTC. The full variable domain, rest sourced from reference TRBV7-9 and TRBJ2-5, is DTGVSQNPRHKITKRGQNVTFRCDPISEHNRLYWYRQTLGQGPEFLTYFQNEAQLEKSRLLSDRFSAERPKGSFSTLEIQRTEQGDSAMYLCASSLVVLAGEETQYFGPGTRLLVL.

This clone was seen only a few times. The V gene is TRBV5-1, the J gene TRBJ2-1; 11 nucleotides align to TRBD2. This CDR3 comprises 15 residues. The ends lost 5 bases at V and 4 bases at J; junction bases unmatched: 5. Germline CDR1 and CDR2: SGHRS and YFSETQ. CDR3 region: CASRTTSGEYNEQFF. DNA for the CDR3: TGCGCCAGCAGAACGACTAGCGGGGAATACAATGAGCAGTTCTTC.

The chain combines TRBV27 with TRBJ1-2, with D possibly being TRBD1 (6 bases). There are 15 residues in the CDR3. The germline V gene encodes CDR1 MNHEY and CDR2 SMNVEV (reference sequence). V was cut by 8 bases and J by 2 bases, with 18 bases left in between. The CDR3 sequence: CASATPGHGNYGYTF. CDR3 in DNA: TGTGCCAGCGCGACCCCGGGACATGGCAACTATGGCTACACCTTC.

CDR3 loop: CASSLRRGASSYEQYF. CDR3 in DNA: TGTGCCAGCAGCTTACGGCGGGGGGCCAGCTCCTACGAGCAGTACTTC. The V gene is TRBV7-8, the J gene TRBJ2-7; 8 nucleotides match TRBD2. V was clipped by 2 bases and J by 0 bases; unmatched bases: 6. The length of the CDR3 is 16 residues. Germline V gives CDR1 SGHVS, CDR2 FQNEAQ.

The chain employs TRBV4-2 and TRBJ1-4; D is ambiguous. V lost 0 bases to trimming and J lost 0 bases, with 8 bases between them. The CDR3 is 16 amino acids. Germline values: CDR1 LGHNA, CDR2 YNFKEQ. CDR3 nucleotide sequence: TGTGCCAGCAGCCAAGAAAGTCGAGCAACTAATGAAAAACTGTTTTTT. Its protein product is CASSQESRATNEKLFF.

This chain uses TRBV11-3 with TRBJ2-5, with D maybe TRBD2 (6 bases). Trimming shortened V by 5 bases and J by 0 bases, and 7 bases separated the two germline ends. This CDR3 has 13 residues. The V gene's germline CDR1 is SGHNT and CDR2 YENEEA. The CDR3 DNA is TGTGCCAGCAGCACTAGCCACCAAGAGACCCAGTACTTC. Protein product: CASSTSHQETQYF.

V gene TRBV9 combines with J gene TRBJ2-3; D remains unclear. The CDR3 spans 12 residues. V was shortened by 0 bases and J by 5 bases, with 4 bases between the two germline ends. Germline CDR1 reads SGDLS; CDR2 reads YYNGEE. The CDR3 sequence: CASSVDRDTQYF. CDR3 DNA: TGTGCCAGCAGCGTAGATAGAGATACGCAGTATTTT.

The chain couples TRBV7-9 to TRBJ1-5; 7 nucleotides align to TRBD1. V was clipped by 1 base and J by 4 bases; unmatched bases: 1. The CDR3 runs 14 residues. Germline CDR1 SEHNR, CDR2 FQNEAQ (reference sequence). The CDR3 nucleotides are TGTGCCAGCAGCTTAGAACAGGGGAATCAGCCCCAGCATTTT. It is translated as CASSLEQGNQPQHF.